A selection of T cell receptor beta chains follows, all from one sample in a study of blood T cell repertoires in COVID-19. Measured with immunoSEQ multiplex PCR; TCRdb has only the in-frame clones, and not every one. This sample has around 290,000 clones, with around 87% found just once. Sequenced: peripheral blood. Every receptor here comes from a woman in her 50s who had recovered from COVID-19. Both conserved end residues are part of each CDR3. Each record gives: V gene, D gene, clone size, J gene, CDR3 DNA, CDR3 protein. A D gene is named only where the DNA matches it firmly. A clone size is listed for some rows: how often the clone was seen (once, few, many), or a class if it is expanded.

TRBV6-5	.	.	TRBJ2-7	TGTGCCAGCTGTCCGGGGGTGGTAGGGGCCGAGCAGTACTTC	CASCPGVVGAEQYF
TRBV18	.	few	TRBJ1-5	TGTGCCAGCTCCCCGGAGGGAGATCAGCCCCAGCATTTT	CASSPEGDQPQHF
TRBV11-1	TRBD2	.	TRBJ2-5	TGTGCCAGCAGCTTAAGCGGGAGTGCAGCTGAGACCCAGTACTTC	CASSLSGSAAETQYF
TRBV7-2	TRBD1	.	TRBJ2-7	TGTGCCAGCAGCCCCCAACTCGGGACAGGGGTTTACGAGCAGTACTTC	CASSPQLGTGVYEQYF
TRBV7-2	TRBD1	.	TRBJ1-1	TGTGCCAGCAGCTTGGAGGGGGCGAGGAACACTGAAGCTTTCTTT	CASSLEGARNTEAFF
TRBV9	.	.	TRBJ1-2	TGTGCCAGCAGCGTAGGGGGCGCGGCAGGTGGCTACACCTTC	CASSVGGAAGGYTF
TRBV19	.	.	TRBJ2-5	TGTGCCAGTAGTGAGTTGACTGGCCGGGGAGAGACCCAGTACTTC	CASSELTGRGETQYF
TRBV19	.	.	TRBJ2-5	TGTGCCAGTAGTGTGGGAGGAGAGGTGGTAGAGACCCAGTACTTC	CASSVGGEVVETQYF
TRBV4-1	TRBD2	.	TRBJ2-3	TGCGCCAGCAGCTTAGGACTAGCGGGAGTGAGGGTAAGAGATACGCAGTATTTT	CASSLGLAGVRVRDTQYF
TRBV7-2	TRBD2	.	TRBJ2-7	TGTGCCAGCAGCTCCGGGACTAGCGGGAAAAGCTCCTACGAGCAGTACTTC	CASSSGTSGKSSYEQYF
TRBV20-1	.	.	TRBJ2-5	TGCAGTGCTAGTGGGGCATTACTCGAGACCCAGTACTTC	CSASGALLETQYF
TRBV15	TRBD2	.	TRBJ2-3	TGTGCCACCTCGGAGGGGCTAGCGGGGGGGCTGCGACGAGATACGCAGTATTTT	CATSEGLAGGLRRDTQYF
TRBV6-1	TRBD1	.	TRBJ2-1	TGTGCCAGCCGTGAGACAGGGAGCTACAATGAGCAGTTCTTC	CASRETGSYNEQFF
TRBV7-8	.	.	TRBJ1-5	TGTGCCAGCAGCTTACTGGGAGGACCTGACTATCAGCATTTT	CASSLLGGPDYQHF
TRBV24-1	TRBD2	once	TRBJ2-3	TGTGCCACCAGTGCATGGGGACTAAGCACAGATACGCAGTATTTT	CATSAWGLSTDTQYF
TRBV5-1	.	.	TRBJ2-1	TGCGCCAGCAGTCGTACGGACAGCCACAATGAGCAGTTCTTC	CASSRTDSHNEQFF
TRBV18	TRBD1	.	TRBJ1-3	TGTGCCAGCTCACTCGGACAGGGATCCGGAAACACCATATATTTT	CASSLGQGSGNTIYF
TRBV19	.	.	TRBJ2-5	TGTGCCAGTAGTCGAGGCCAAGAGACCCAGTACTTC	CASSRGQETQYF
TRBV5-8	TRBD1	.	TRBJ2-5	TGTGCCAGCAGCTTAACCGGGACAGTCGCCGAGACCCAGTACTTC	CASSLTGTVAETQYF
TRBV29-1	TRBD1	once	TRBJ1-2	TGCAGCGTTTCCGACAGGGGATATGGCTACACCTTC	CSVSDRGYGYTF
TRBV7-8	TRBD1	.	TRBJ1-2	TGTGCCAGCAGCCCCCTTCCCCTTTTACAGGGGCTGGATGGCTACACCTTC	CASSPLPLLQGLDGYTF
TRBV28	TRBD2	.	TRBJ2-3	TGTGCCAGCAGTTTAGGGCTAGCGGCTCCTAGCACAGATACGCAGTATTTT	CASSLGLAAPSTDTQYF
TRBV5-1	.	.	TRBJ2-7	TGCGCCAGCAGCTCGGAAAGGGGCGGATACGAGCAGTACTTC	CASSSERGGYEQYF
TRBV7-2	.	.	TRBJ1-5	TGTGCCAGCAGCTCGACACCTAATCAGCCCCAGCATTTT	CASSSTPNQPQHF
TRBV20-1	.	.	TRBJ2-3	TGCAGTGCTAGTGTTAGCACGGGCACAGATACGCAGTATTTT	CSASVSTGTDTQYF
TRBV19	.	.	TRBJ1-5	TGTGCCAGTAGTCCTAAGAACGACGGGGTTCAGCCCCAGCATTTT	CASSPKNDGVQPQHF
TRBV28	TRBD1	once	TRBJ1-5	TGTGCCAGCAAGAAAGACAGGGGTGGCAATCAGCCCCAGCATTTT	CASKKDRGGNQPQHF
TRBV29-1	TRBD1	.	TRBJ2-7	TGCAGCGCCGGGGACAGTCCCTCCTACGAGCAGTACTTC	CSAGDSPSYEQYF
TRBV6-5	.	.	TRBJ2-3	TGTGCCAGCAGCCGATCGACAGCAGATACGCAGTATTTT	CASSRSTADTQYF
TRBV11-2	.	.	TRBJ1-2	TGTGCCAGCAGCTTGGAACCGGGAACTAACTATGGCTACACCTTC	CASSLEPGTNYGYTF
TRBV5-4	.	.	TRBJ1-3	TGTGCCAGCAGCTCAACAGGGTCTGGTGGAAACACCATATATTTT	CASSSTGSGGNTIYF
TRBV7-8	.	few	TRBJ2-1	TGTGCCAGCAGCCTCCCGTTCAATGAGCAGTTCTTC	CASSLPFNEQFF
TRBV15	.	.	TRBJ2-3	TGTGCCACCAGCAGAAGCAGGACAGATACGCAGTATTTT	CATSRSRTDTQYF
TRBV6-2/TRBV6-3	.	.	TRBJ1-2	TGTGCCAGCAGTTACTTACAGGGAAGCGGCTACACCTTC	CASSYLQGSGYTF
TRBV11-2	TRBD1	.	TRBJ2-5	TGTGCCAGCAGCTGGACAGGTCAAGAGACCCAGTACTTC	CASSWTGQETQYF
TRBV9	.	.	TRBJ1-1	TGTGCCAGCAGCGTAGGTCCGGACAGCCTAAAAGCTTTCTTT	CASSVGPDSLKAFF
TRBV30	.	.	TRBJ1-6	TGTGCCTGGAGTTTCCCCGGGGCGGGGAATTCACCCCTCCACTTT	CAWSFPGAGNSPLHF
TRBV28	TRBD1	once	TRBJ1-2	TGTGCCAGCAGTCGACAGGGGAACTATGGCTACACCTTC	CASSRQGNYGYTF
TRBV6-2/TRBV6-3	TRBD2	many	TRBJ2-7	TGTGCCAGCAGTTACTCTAGCGGGGGGTTCGACGAGCAGTACTTC	CASSYSSGGFDEQYF
TRBV3-1/TRBV3-2	TRBD2	.	TRBJ2-4	TGTGCCACCCTAGCGGGGGCTGGAGCCAAAAACATTCAGTACTTC	CATLAGAGAKNIQYF
TRBV6-5	TRBD1	.	TRBJ1-5	TGTGCCAGCAGTCCTTCAACAGGGGACCAGCCCCAGCATTTT	CASSPSTGDQPQHF
TRBV28	TRBD2	.	TRBJ2-7	TGTGCCAGCAGGGAAACTAGCGGGAGACGAGACGAGCAGTACTTC	CASRETSGRRDEQYF